Detailed here is one TCR beta chain. The antigen it recognizes is unknown. Sequencing instrument: NextSeq 550. The Human TCR Profiling Kit (MiLaboratory) was used to prepare UMI-labeled 5' RACE TRB cDNA libraries. cDNA synthesis used the entire amount of extracted RNA, and PCR amplification then used the entire amount of cDNA produced. Libraries were prepared in parallel using an identical number of PCR cycles. Processing in the source paper ran as follows. MIGEC and MiXCR extracted about 50,000 +/- 10,000 unique UMI-labeled TRB cDNA molecules per library, requiring at least two reads per UMI. On average, roughly 40,000 +/- 10,000 functional in-frame TRB CDR3 nucleotide clonotypes lacking stop codons were found per library. After downsampling to 5000 UMI-labeled TRB molecules per sample, diversity metrics, including normalized Shannon-Wiener and Chao1, were computed in VDJtools. Clonotype-size-weighted physicochemical properties of the central five CDR3 residues (interaction energy, strength, volume and Kidera factor 4) were computed in VDJtools. TCRdb reprocessed the reads and provides one entry for every CDR3 protein sequence; no DNA is given. These V and J calls derive from TCRdb rather than the authors' analysis. The sample table includes 150,000 or so distinct CDR3 sequences. The top ten hold about 0.3% of the sample.

The germline V gene encodes CDR1 DFQATT and CDR2 SNEGSKA (reference sequence). Spanning cysteine to phenylalanine, the CDR3 consists of 15 amino acids. The nucleotide record is missing. For every CD8+ T cell subset, over 250,000 cells were flow-sorted straight into RLT lysis buffer, and each subset was sorted in triplicate. Naive CD8+ T cells were defined stringently as CD45RO-CCR7+CD27+CD95- to exclude memory contaminants. Peripheral blood mononuclear cells were isolated from buffy coats by standard density gradient centrifugation. Naive CXCR3-negative and CXCR3-positive CD8+ T cells were flow-sorted on a FACSAria III. Total RNA was extracted from sorted cells using an RNeasy Mini Kit. The source of the sample is a study of CXCR3-negative and CXCR3-positive naive CD8 T cells (dated by TCRdb to the late 2010s). Turning to the overall study: In total, roughly 140 million TRB reads were obtained, which works out to roughly 1.5 +/- 0.3 million reads per library. For the TRBV-TRBJ cluster analysis, the naive subsets came from roughly 5 donors, while the memory cells came from 3 donors. The diversity and physicochemical repertoire analyses included approximately ten donors pooled from two independent experiments.

General conclusions and limits of the study: Repertoire diversity was comparably high in both naive subsets but much lower in memory CD8+ T cells. TRB CDR3s from CXCR3-positive naive cells showed higher hydrophobicity (lower Kidera factor 4), lower energy, and higher strength and volume indices than CXCR3-negative naive cells. Because CXCR3 expression was partially decreased after cryopreservation, freshly isolated PBMCs were used for most assays. Within the same donor, TRBV-TRBJ usage looked similar between naive CXCR3-negative and CXCR3-positive cells, but memory cells had distinct patterns. Because surface CD5, which is linked to self-reactivity in mice, was comparable between the naive subsets, TCR interaction strength was also inferred from the physicochemical properties of TRB CDR3s.

The sequence was collected from a human donor in good health. Some clones in this sample may be carry-over from other donors' samples. Sequences were obtained from naive CXCR3+ CD8+ T cells from blood. This specimen's cell subset or site label, interpreted: CD45RO-CCR7+CD27+CD95- naive CD8+ T cells expressing CXCR3 (TNR3+). The rearrangement joined TRBV20-1 to TRBJ2-6; as DNA is missing, the TRBD2 call by TCRdb cannot be tested. The encoded CDR3 is CSATGLAERANVLTF.